The entry below describes one T cell receptor (beta chain). Antigen unknown. The data originate from a study of Ad26.COV2.S vaccination and SARS-CoV-2 variants. About the research overall: Intramuscular Ad26.COV2.S doses were given once or twice, 56 days apart. Study-wide findings and caveats: There was reportedly substantial breadth in spike-specific CD8+ and CD4+ T cell responses after vaccination. Researchers reported similar non-spike TCR breadth in vaccine and placebo recipients.

Treatment reported: roughly 19 received Ad26.COV2.S at low or high dose, single or two shots; about 5 received placebo; per-sample allocation not given. Following the first vaccine or placebo injection, samples were taken on day 63. An adult of 18-55 years in Boston served as donor. Only in-frame clones appear in the TCRdb table, and some are missing; sequencing was by immunoSEQ multiplex PCR. Counted here are 350,000 to 450,000 clones, roughly 85% occurring once; the ten biggest clones make up almost 7.5%. This clonotype was obtained from a person between 18 and 60 years old who received the Ad26.COV2.S COVID-19 vaccine or a placebo. The specimen was peripheral blood, collected in a trial of Ad26.COV2.S vaccine versus placebo.

This chain's CDR3 is CASSGHLLVENTEAFF. The CDR3 DNA follows: TGTGCCAGCAGCGGACACCTTTTGGTAGAGAACACTGAAGCTTTCTTT. V gene TRBV3-1 (or the pseudogene TRBV3-2) combines with J gene TRBJ1-1, with D possibly TRBD1 on 5 matching bases. V was pared by 5 bases and J by 1 base, with 17 bases between. The V gene's germline CDR1 is LGHDT and CDR2 YNNKEL (reference sequence). This CDR3 spans 16 amino acids.